The next 5 T cell receptor beta chains were all read from a single sample in a study of naive and memory T cell subsets (TCRdb year 2017). To prepare the library, 5' RACE was applied. Sequenced on an Illumina MiSeq. TCR RNA was reverse transcribed with SuperScript IV using alpha and beta constant region primers for the blood and skin samples. In TCRdb, the public reads were trimmed at Q25 with fastp and aligned with MiXCR, with productive beta chains retained. For every CDR3 protein sequence, its rows merge into one entry that carries the most common genes and DNA. The sample table lists about 22,000 distinct CDR3 sequences, 4% to 4.5% of them with a count of one. The ten largest account for 6.5% to 10% of the sample. For whole blood analysis, 2.5 ml of peripheral blood was collected from healthy adult volunteers into Tempus tubes, and RNA was extracted following the manufacturer's instructions. These receptor sequences come from a male donor in good health.

This clonotype was counted ten times or more. The chain links TRBV19 to TRBJ2-3; possibly TRBD1 for D (5 bases). Trimming pared 6 bases from V and 5 bases from J, leaving 18 bases between. CDR1 and CDR2 from the germline V gene are LNHDA and SQIVND (reference sequence). The CDR3 is 15 amino acids. The CDR3 loop reads CASSIIDSRGDTQYF. Here the CDR3 DNA reads TGTGCCAGTAGCATCATAGACAGCCGAGGAGATACGCAGTATTTT.

Ten or more counts support this clonotype. For the CDR3, the DNA is TGTGCCAGCAGTTCGGGGGGACACCGGGGCGGGGAGCTGTTTTTT. This sequence encodes CASSSGGHRGGELFF. The chain carries TRBV28 and TRBJ2-2; D is perhaps TRBD2 (7 bases). This CDR3 has 15 amino acids. Germline V gene sequence: CDR1 MDHEN, CDR2 SYDVKM. Trimming cost V 4 bases and J 7 bases, with 16 bases left between them.

This clonotype appeared many times. The rearrangement links TRBV29-1 to TRBJ1-1, with D unclear. V lost 7 bases and J 11 bases, leaving 23 bases between the germline ends. This CDR3 spans 13 amino acids. Germline CDR1 reads SQVTM; CDR2 reads ANQGSEA. The CDR3 loop is CSARRTEEHSAFF. The CDR3 coding sequence is TGCAGCGCCAGAAGGACCGAAGAACACTCGGCTTTCTTT.

By proportion, this clonotype is medium-sized (0.01 to 0.1%). V is TRBV10-3 and J is TRBJ1-2, with 8 bases aligning to TRBD1. The CDR3 extends over 15 amino acids. Germline V gene data show CDR1 as ENHRY and CDR2 as SYGVKD. V was pared by 2 bases and J by 4 bases, with 6 bases of the junction left unmatched. The CDR3 loop reads CAISEAGGIGYGYTF. Written as DNA, the CDR3 is TGTGCCATCAGTGAGGCAGGGGGCATTGGCTATGGCTACACCTTC.

In this sample, this clonotype turned up many times. This chain connects TRBV7-9 to TRBJ2-1; 7 bases match TRBD2. The CDR3 is 13 residues long. From germline, CDR1 is SEHNR and CDR2 FQNEAQ (reference sequence). The junction had 7 bases not matched to a gene; V was cut back by 4 bases and J by 10 bases. The CDR3 sequence is CASSSGRLVEQFF. The CDR3 DNA is TGTGCCAGCAGCTCCGGGAGGCTCGTCGAGCAGTTCTTC.